The present T cell receptor (beta chain) was sequenced within a study of T cells after yellow fever vaccination. Across the study: Each low-cell-number fraction was prepared by means of SMART-Seq v4 Ultra Low Input. Regarding the study as a whole: It was the secondary response that reached its peak faster, day 5 versus 15, but it was weaker.

As regards this clonotype: Its matching antigen is unknown.

TCRdb re-called the 5' RACE reads with MiXCR, one entry per CDR3 protein. The sample yields some 350,000 distinct CDR3 sequences, around 10% seen once. The clonotype was recovered from a man aged 18 to 35 who received the YFV17D yellow fever vaccine. Sequencing was performed on PBMCs, taken on the day of the first yellow fever vaccination.

CDR3 amino acids: CASSLGLVGAGDSPLHF. DNA of the CDR3: TGTGCCAGCAGCTTAGGGCTAGTGGGGGCGGGTGATTCACCCCTCCACTTT. The chain uses TRBV7-2 and TRBJ1-6; a possible D gene is TRBD1 (6 bases). Trimming shortened V by 1 base and J by 8 bases, and 18 bases separated the two germline ends. CDR3 length: 17 residues. Germline V gene lookup returns CDR1 SGHTA and CDR2 FQGNSA.